This T cell receptor (beta chain) was found in a study of CD8 T cells in ankylosing spondylitis. Whole-study results and caveats: Disease-associated clonotypes exhibited CD8+ identity and were relatively infrequent in peripheral blood. Reportedly, significant enrichment of disease-linked clones occurred in matched ankylosing spondylitis synovial fluid. What appeared characteristic of ankylosing spondylitis blood was a TCR beta motif of under 10 highly homologous variants. Certain motif variants had earlier been reported in reactive arthritis synovial fluid and blood.

Concerning this clonotype itself: Its antigen remains unidentified.

Between the trimmed V and J ends, which lost 3 bases and 6 bases, there was a span of 12 bases. The CDR3 loop spans 13 amino acids. Per germline, CDR1 SSHAT and CDR2 FNYEAQ (reference sequence). Libraries for TCR beta were made by quantitative 5'-RACE with molecular barcodes. TCRdb called the 5' RACE reads again in MiXCR, with one record for every CDR3 protein. The data contain over 700,000 distinct CDR3 sequences, around 17% of them singletons. Sequencing input: blood, either unsorted or a sorted T cell fraction (not recorded which). This TCR derives from a male donor with ankylosing spondylitis. V usage is TRBV7-7 and J usage is TRBJ2-7, with D perhaps matching TRBD1 (5 bases). The CDR3: CASSFGARAEQYF. For the CDR3, the DNA is TGTGCCAGCAGCTTTGGGGCTAGGGCCGAGCAGTACTTC.